This T cell receptor (beta chain) is from a study of regulatory T cells in long-lasting Graves disease. Time point denoted: newly diagnosed GD, antithyroid drugs for less than 3 months. PBMC RNA served as the TCR library source. CDR3 length: 14 amino acids. From germline, CDR1 is MNHEY and CDR2 SMNVEV (reference sequence). V lost 6 bases, J lost 0 bases, and 12 bases lay in between. For TCR beta, libraries came from iRepertoire HTBI primers and Arm-PCR of CDR3 regions. TCRdb reanalysed the multiplex PCR reads using MiXCR and keeps one entry per CDR3 protein. Of some 460,000 distinct CDR3 sequences listed, around 15% were seen once; the top ten hold over 9%. This clonotype was found many times. These records were also assigned to another study, of T cells in Graves' hyperthyroidism and ophthalmopathy. This second study says: When the TCR CDR3 underwent first-round RT-PCR, the HTBI primer set was used.

The V call is TRBV27, the J call TRBJ2-7; D call uncertain. The sequence derives from a man aged 40-49 years with Graves disease. Here the sequenced sample was peripheral blood mononuclear cells (PBMCs), taken at new diagnosis, from a patient treated with antithyroid drugs. The DNA for the CDR3 is TGTGCCAGCAGCCGAGATCAGAGCTCCTACGAGCAGTACTTC. It yields the protein CASSRDQSSYEQYF.